The 14 T cell receptor beta chains below come from one sample, sequenced in a study of shared clonotypes between healthy human individuals. Positively selected for CCR7, the CD45RO-negative cells used as naive CD8 cells excluded terminally differentiated effector memory CD45RA+ cells. Sequenced by immunoSEQ multiplex PCR; TCRdb stores in-frame clones only, minus some. The profile shows roughly 2,000,000 clones, about 95% of them singletons. Source material: naive CD8+ T cells sorted from blood. All receptors derive from a man between 18 and 29 years old in good health.

The chain couples TRBV7-8 to TRBJ2-7; D remains unclear. CDR1 and CDR2 (germline): SGHVS, FQNEAQ. The CDR3 loop spans 15 amino acids. Trimming took off 1 base at V and 7 bases at J, with 17 bases between the two ends. The CDR3 spells CASSLVIGTVGEQYF. In DNA, the CDR3 is TGTGCCAGCAGCTTAGTAATCGGCACCGTTGGGGAGCAGTACTTC.

This clone was detected once. The chain is built from TRBV11-2 and TRBJ2-3; no clear D gene. Germline assignment: CDR1 SGHAT and CDR2 FQNNGV. Trimming removed 4 bases at V and 1 base at J, with 9 bases between. The length of the CDR3 is 14 residues. CDR3 region: CASSSEGGTDTQYF. The CDR3 nucleotides are TGTGCCAGCAGCTCTGAAGGAGGCACAGATACGCAGTATTTT.

This sequence joins TRBV30 and TRBJ2-1; D possibly corresponds to TRBD2 (5 bases). Trimming pared 1 base from V and 7 bases from J, leaving 14 bases between. Germline CDR1 reads GTSNPN; CDR2 reads SVGIG (reference sequence). The CDR3 is 14 residues long. This chain's CDR3 is CAWSAMAGLNEQFF. The CDR3 DNA follows: TGTGCCTGGAGTGCCATGGCGGGCTTAAATGAGCAGTTCTTC.

The chain recombines TRBV11-2 with TRBJ2-7; D is uncertain. The CDR3 extends over 13 amino acids. Germline V gene lookup returns CDR1 SGHAT and CDR2 FQNNGV. The V end was cut by 4 bases, the J end by 2 bases, with 9 bases between. CDR3 coding DNA: TGTGCCAGCAGCTCGGCAGCTACCTACGAGCAGTACTTC. It yields the protein CASSSAATYEQYF.

The chain couples TRBV10-3 to TRBJ2-7; 9 nucleotides match TRBD1. Germline CDR1 and CDR2: ENHRY and SYGVKD. The J segment lost 2 bases and the V segment lost 2 bases, leaving 10 bases of the junction unmatched. The CDR3 is made up of 17 amino acids. As DNA, the CDR3 is TGTGCCATCAGTGAGCCAACAGGGGGCCAGGGAACCTACGAGCAGTACTTC. This translates into CAISEPTGGQGTYEQYF.

Turning to this clone: Other nucleotide sequences from this sample produce the same CDR3. This chain joins TRBV4-1 and TRBJ2-7; TRBD2 aligns across 7 bases. Germline V gives CDR1 MGHRA, CDR2 YSYEKL. The length of the CDR3 is 13 residues. J gave up 4 bases and V 0 bases, and 0 bases lay outside the gene matches. This chain's CDR3 is CASSQELAYEQYF. The CDR3 coding sequence is TGCGCCAGCAGCCAAGAACTAGCGTACGAGCAGTACTTC.

Points on this clone: One junction end disagrees with the germline gene, perhaps due to a read error. The genes are TRBV6-5 and TRBJ2-1; D assignment may be TRBD1 or TRBD2 (5 bases each). Germline V CDR1 and CDR2: MNHEY, SVGAGI. The CDR3 runs 16 residues. The CDR3 DNA reads TGTGCCAGCAGTAACTCCGGGACGCTCCTGGGTAATGAGCAGTTCTTC. As protein: CASSNSGTLLGNEQFF.

Written as DNA, the CDR3 is TGTGCCAGCAGTTTATTAAGGGGTGCCCGCCATCGGTCACCCCTCCACTTT. Encoded protein: CASSLLRGARHRSPLHF. The chain employs TRBV28 and TRBJ1-6; a weak D match, TRBD1 (5 bases). The CDR3 is 17 amino acids. Germline loops: CDR1 MDHEN, CDR2 SYDVKM. Trimming left V 1 base short and J 10 bases short, with 20 bases between.

The V gene is TRBV14, the J gene TRBJ2-7; 9 bases align to TRBD2. V lost 0 bases and J lost 0; bases outside the gene matches: 3. Germline V CDR1 and CDR2: SGHDN, FVKESK. This CDR3 region has 16 residues. The CDR3 region is CASSQDISGGSYEQYF. CDR3 DNA sequence: TGTGCCAGCAGCCAAGATATTAGCGGGGGCTCCTACGAGCAGTACTTC.

V is TRBV7-9 and J is TRBJ2-7, with D perhaps TRBD1 (6 bases). Germline values: CDR1 SEHNR, CDR2 FQNEAQ (reference sequence). V lost 5 bases and J lost 2, with 19 bases in between. The CDR3 sequence is 16 residues long. The CDR3 loop is CASSPTQGPPTYEQYF. The CDR3 DNA reads as TGTGCCAGCAGCCCGACACAGGGCCCGCCAACCTACGAGCAGTACTTC. Variable domain in full (rest from reference TRBV7-9 and TRBJ2-7): DTGVSQNPRHKITKRGQNVTFRCDPISEHNRLYWYRQTLGQGPEFLTYFQNEAQLEKSRLLSDRFSAERPKGSFSTLEIQRTEQGDSAMYLCASSPTQGPPTYEQYFGPGTRLTVT.

The CDR3 region is CASSRKGQGVTNTEAFF. The CDR3 coding sequence is TGTGCCAGCAGCAGAAAGGGACAGGGGGTGACAAACACTGAAGCTTTCTTT. The V and J genes are TRBV11-2 and TRBJ1-1; 11 nucleotides align to TRBD1. V lost 5 bases, J lost 2 bases, and 10 bases stayed unmatched. From germline, CDR1 is SGHAT and CDR2 FQNNGV. This CDR3 has 17 amino acids. Full variable domain (rest looked up from reference TRBV11-2 and TRBJ1-1): EAGVAQSPRYKIIEKRQSVAFWCNPISGHATLYWYQQILGQGPKLLIQFQNNGVVDDSQLPKDRFSAERLKGVDSTLKIQPAKLEDSAVYLCASSRKGQGVTNTEAFFGQGTRLTVV.

This chain uses TRBV30 with TRBJ1-1; 7 nucleotides agree with TRBD1. The CDR3 contains 13 residues. V lost 7 bases, J lost 5 bases, and 10 bases stayed unmatched. Germline CDR1 is GTSNPN and CDR2 is SVGIG (reference sequence). The CDR3 DNA follows: TGTGCCTTTGTACGACAGGGAGGTACTGAAGCTTTCTTT. Translating gives CAFVRQGGTEAFF.

The V call is TRBV29-1, the J call TRBJ2-7; TRBD1 matches at 8 bases. The CDR3 covers 13 residues. V lost 7 bases to trimming and J lost 3 bases; unmatched junction nucleotides: 8. Germline lookup yields CDR1 SQVTM and CDR2 ANQGSEA. The CDR3 protein is CSARTGSLYEQYF. The CDR3 region has the DNA TGCAGCGCCCGGACAGGGAGCCTCTACGAGCAGTACTTC.

The gene calls are TRBV27 and TRBJ2-7, with D unresolved. The germline V gene encodes CDR1 MNHEY and CDR2 SMNVEV (reference sequence). V dropped 8 bases and J dropped 5 bases, with 10 bases sitting between them. CDR3 length equals 11 residues. The CDR3 DNA sequence: TGTGCCAGCGGACCAGGACACGAGCAGTACTTC. This codes for CASGPGHEQYF.